This T cell receptor (beta chain) was profiled in a study of blood T cell repertoires in COVID-19. The overall study: COVID-19 samples, acute and convalescent, were from the United States, Italy and Spain. Sources were T cells, B-cell-depleted T cells, or PBMCs; the material itself was cDNA or gDNA.

In the source study's methods: Reference gene primer amplification in the assay estimated nucleated cell counts. Using immunoSEQ multiplex PCR, the repertoire was profiled, and TCRdb retains in-frame clones only, with some absent. The DNA was the basis for D and trimming; V, J and clone size are from that table. The sample holds roughly 150,000 clones, roughly 89% seen once. This clone was observed a handful of times. Sample: peripheral blood. The clonotype was recovered from a human donor in a cohort sampled during active COVID-19.

The CDR3 DNA reads TGTGCCATTCACAGGGGAATGAACACTGAAGCTTTCTTT. Translated, it gives CAIHRGMNTEAFF. The V gene is TRBV6-5, the J gene TRBJ1-1; 7 bases match TRBD1. There are 13 residues in the CDR3. Losses at the gene ends were 10 bases for V and 0 bases for J; bases not matched to a gene: 5. Germline values: CDR1 MNHEY, CDR2 SVGAGI.